This entry lists 18 T cell receptor beta chains sequenced from one sample in a study of OX40 agonist ivuxolimab in advanced cancers. Profiled with immunoSEQ multiplex PCR; TCRdb holds only in-frame clones, not every one. The sample contains around 110,000 clones, 80% to 95% of which appear only once. This material consisted of CD4+ or CD8+ T cells sorted from blood, taken in a trial of the OX40 agonist ivuxolimab. These receptors all come from an adult with an advanced solid tumor such as melanoma, head and neck, liver or kidney cancer.

A single count supports this clone. The rearrangement links TRBV6-5 to TRBJ2-5; TRBD1 matches at 8 bases. Germline-derived CDR1 and CDR2 are MNHEY and SVGAGI. CDR3 length: 14 amino acids. Trimming took 5 bases from V and 3 from J; bases not matched to a gene: 5. CDR3 amino acids: CASSLQGGEETQYF. CDR3 in DNA: TGTGCCAGCAGTCTACAGGGGGGTGAAGAGACCCAGTACTTC.

The chain employs TRBV15 and TRBJ1-2, with TRBD1 matching 9 bases. The CDR3 is 13 residues long. The V gene's germline CDR1 is LNHNV and CDR2 YYDKDF (reference sequence). The CDR3 is CGDREFFNYGYTF. The CDR3 nucleotides are TGTGGGGACAGGGAGTTTTTTAACTATGGCTACACCTTC.

The chain is built from TRBV6-5 and TRBJ2-4; 10 nucleotides agree with TRBD1. CDR3 size: 15 residues. Germline lookup yields CDR1 MNHEY and CDR2 SVGAGI. After removal of 6 bases from V and 1 base from J, the junction contained 3 bases not matched to a gene. CDR3 protein: CASSPDRGAKNIQYF. The CDR3 DNA follows: TGTGCCAGCAGCCCGGACAGGGGGGCCAAAAACATTCAGTACTTC.

The chain links TRBV7-9 to TRBJ1-1; D is possibly TRBD1 (5 bases). There are 16 residues in the CDR3. V lost 1 base, J lost 4 bases, and 16 bases lay in between. Looked up from germline, CDR1 is SEHNR and CDR2 is FQNEAQ (reference sequence). This CDR3 is CASSLVIRQGGTEAFF. The DNA of the CDR3 is TGTGCCAGCAGCTTAGTAATTCGCCAGGGCGGCACTGAAGCTTTCTTT.

The chain employs TRBV6-6 and TRBJ2-6; D might be TRBD2 (6 bases). Germline V CDR1 and CDR2: MNHNY, SVGAGI (reference sequence). Deletions cut 9 bases from V and 0 bases from J, with 12 bases between. There are 15 residues in the CDR3. The CDR3 coding sequence is TGTGCCAGTTCCCGGGAGTTCTCTGGGGCCAACGTCCTGACTTTC. This translates into CASSREFSGANVLTF.

This chain joins TRBV28 and TRBJ1-2; D possibly corresponds to TRBD1 (5 bases). V was pared by 5 bases and J by 1 base, with 17 bases between. The V gene's germline CDR1 is MDHEN and CDR2 SYDVKM. The CDR3 runs 16 residues. CDR3 residues: CASSPKLRQNNYGYTF. The CDR3 DNA reads as TGTGCCAGCAGTCCTAAGCTCAGACAGAATAACTATGGCTACACCTTC.

A single count supports this clone. V gene TRBV29-1 combines with J gene TRBJ1-2, with D maybe TRBD1 (6 bases). Deletions cut 1 base from V and 2 bases from J, with 14 bases between. The CDR3 has 15 residues. Germline loops: CDR1 SQVTM, CDR2 ANQGSEA. The CDR3 spells CSVEGHRDLNYGYTF. DNA of the CDR3: TGCAGCGTTGAAGGCCACAGGGACCTGAACTATGGCTACACCTTC.

J is TRBJ2-7 and V is TRBV7-9; TRBD1 agrees at 9 bases. CDR1 is SEHNR, CDR2 FQNEAQ, per germline (reference sequence). The CDR3 has 14 amino acids. Germline trimming cut 6 bases from V and 6 bases from J; bases unmatched to any gene: 9. The CDR3 loop is CASRETGQGTEQYF. CDR3 sequence (DNA): TGTGCCAGCAGGGAGACGGGACAGGGAACCGAGCAGTACTTC.

The rearrangement links TRBV5-1 to TRBJ2-7, with D unclear. The CDR3 is 13 amino acids. Trimming removed 4 bases from V and 5 bases from J, with 13 bases in between. Germline V gives CDR1 SGHRS, CDR2 YFSETQ. CDR3: CASSQTSADEQYF. CDR3 coding DNA: TGCGCCAGCAGCCAGACCTCGGCCGACGAGCAGTACTTC.

The chain employs TRBV7-9 and TRBJ2-5; D call uncertain. Trimming shortened V by 4 bases and J by 3 bases, and 6 bases separated the two germline ends. Germline V CDR1 and CDR2: SEHNR, FQNEAQ (reference sequence). The CDR3 spans 12 residues. CDR3 sequence reads: CASSWTEETQYF. The CDR3 nucleotides read TGTGCCAGCAGCTGGACCGAAGAGACCCAGTACTTC.

J is TRBJ2-2 and V is TRBV19; 7 nucleotides agree with TRBD1. Germline loops: CDR1 LNHDA, CDR2 SQIVND (reference sequence). The CDR3 runs 14 residues. V shed 7 bases, J shed 4 bases, and the junction held 6 bases outside the gene matches. DNA of the CDR3: TGTGCCAGTATGGACAGGTCGTTCACCGGGGAGCTGTTTTTT. Protein product: CASMDRSFTGELFF.

The V and J genes are TRBV5-1 and TRBJ2-5; 12 nucleotides match TRBD2. V trimming: 8 bases; J trimming: 5 bases; junction bases outside the gene matches: 4. From germline, CDR1 is SGHRS and CDR2 YFSETQ. This CDR3 has 13 residues. CDR3 DNA: TGCGCCAGTTCGACTAGCGGGAGTGAGACCCAGTACTTC. It codes for CASSTSGSETQYF.

The gene calls are TRBV5-4 and TRBJ2-3, with TRBD1 as a possible D gene (5 bases). Germline-derived CDR1 and CDR2 are SGHNT and YYREEE (reference sequence). CDR3 size: 15 residues. The V end lost 0 bases, the J end lost 4 bases, and 12 bases lay between the germline ends. CDR3 bases: TGTGCCAGCAGCTTGGTGCAGGGCATCCCAGATACGCAGTATTTT. Translating gives CASSLVQGIPDTQYF.

The V call is TRBV5-6, the J call TRBJ1-3, with D unclear. The germline CDR1 and CDR2 sequences are SGHDT and YYEEEE. The CDR3 runs 15 residues. Deletions cut 0 bases from V and 2 bases from J, with 9 bases between. The CDR3 loop is CASSLGRGTGNTIYF. DNA of the CDR3: TGTGCCAGCAGCTTGGGACGGGGAACTGGAAACACCATATATTTT. Full variable domain (outside the CDR3, taken from reference TRBV5-6 and TRBJ1-3): DAGVTQSPTHLIKTRGQQVTLRCSPKSGHDTVSWYQQALGQGPQFIFQYYEEEERQRGNFPDRFSGHQFPNYSSELNVNALLLGDSALYLCASSLGRGTGNTIYFGEGSWLTVV.

CDR3 in amino acids: CASRTGRSGQPQHF. The CDR3 nucleotides read TGTGCCAGCAGAACCGGAAGGAGTGGGCAGCCCCAGCATTTT. The chain recombines TRBV6-5 with TRBJ1-5; D is unclear. Trimming removed 6 bases from V and 7 bases from J, with 16 bases in between. The CDR3 runs to 14 residues. The V gene's germline CDR1 is MNHEY and CDR2 SVGAGI.

This chain links TRBV10-3 with TRBJ1-1; D gene unclear. Germline V CDR1 and CDR2: ENHRY, SYGVKD. V lost 7 bases to trimming and J lost 0 bases, with 9 bases between them. This CDR3 contains 13 residues. CDR3 protein: CAIMAALNTEAFF. The DNA for the CDR3 is TGTGCCATCATGGCAGCTCTGAACACTGAAGCTTTCTTT.

The V and J genes are TRBV7-8 and TRBJ2-2; D remains unclear. The CDR3 runs to 13 residues. V lost 10 bases, J lost 4 bases, and 13 bases lay in between. Germline V gene sequence: CDR1 SGHVS, CDR2 FQNEAQ. Here the CDR3 reads CATTRLGTGELFF. The CDR3 region has the DNA TGTGCCACAACTCGGCTGGGCACCGGGGAGCTGTTTTTT.

The chain couples TRBV7-9 to TRBJ2-1; 8 bases line up with TRBD1. This CDR3 spans 15 amino acids. Per the germline V gene, CDR1 is SEHNR and CDR2 is FQNEAQ (reference sequence). V shed 3 bases and J 4 bases; nucleotides not matched to a gene: 5. The DNA for the CDR3 is TGTGCCAGCAGCTTGGAGACAGGGGTGTACAATGAGCAGTTCTTC. It yields the protein CASSLETGVYNEQFF.